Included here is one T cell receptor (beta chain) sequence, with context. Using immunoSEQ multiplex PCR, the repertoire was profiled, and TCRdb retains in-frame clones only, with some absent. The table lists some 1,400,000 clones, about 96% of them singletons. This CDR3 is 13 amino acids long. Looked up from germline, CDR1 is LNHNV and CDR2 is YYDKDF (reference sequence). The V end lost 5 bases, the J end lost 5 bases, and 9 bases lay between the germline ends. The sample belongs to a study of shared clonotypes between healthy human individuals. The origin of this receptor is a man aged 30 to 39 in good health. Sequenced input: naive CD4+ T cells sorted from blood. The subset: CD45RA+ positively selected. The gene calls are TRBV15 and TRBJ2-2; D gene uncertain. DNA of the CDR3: TGTGCCACCAGCCGAAGAGGTACCGGGGAGCTGTTTTTT. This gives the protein CATSRRGTGELFF.